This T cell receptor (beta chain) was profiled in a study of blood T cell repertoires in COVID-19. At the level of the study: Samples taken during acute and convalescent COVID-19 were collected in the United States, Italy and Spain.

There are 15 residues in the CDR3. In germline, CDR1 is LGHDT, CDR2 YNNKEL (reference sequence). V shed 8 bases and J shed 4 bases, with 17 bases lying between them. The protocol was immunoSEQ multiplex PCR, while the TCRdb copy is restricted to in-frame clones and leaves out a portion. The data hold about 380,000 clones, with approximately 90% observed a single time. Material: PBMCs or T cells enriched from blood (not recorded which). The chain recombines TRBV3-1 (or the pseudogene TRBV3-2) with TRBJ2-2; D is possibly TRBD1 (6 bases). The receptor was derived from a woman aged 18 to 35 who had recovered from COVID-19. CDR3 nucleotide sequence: TGTGCCAGCCTTCTGGAAGGGGGATCCACCGGGGAGCTGTTTTTT. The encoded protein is CASLLEGGSTGELFF.